This TCR beta chain came from a study of PD-1 blockade in classical Hodgkin lymphoma. After autologous stem cell transplantation all patients relapsed, and prior brentuximab vedotin exposure differed between cohorts. The CDR3 consists of 17 residues. V dropped 5 bases and J dropped 4; count of bases not matched to a gene: 15. Germline V gene lookup returns CDR1 SGHAT and CDR2 FQNNGV. Data came from immunoSEQ multiplex PCR; TCRdb stores just in-frame clones and leaves some out. Of approximately 26,000 clones listed, approximately 69% are singletons. This sequence was found in a human donor with classical Hodgkin lymphoma. Sample: peripheral blood mononuclear cells (PBMCs), taken at baseline. V gene TRBV11-2 combines with J gene TRBJ1-2; TRBD1 agrees at 8 bases. Here the CDR3 reads CASSPYAGGLSLYGYTF. CDR3 in DNA: TGTGCCAGCAGCCCTTATGCAGGGGGCTTGAGTCTCTATGGCTACACCTTC. Full variable domain (remainder filled in from reference TRBV11-2 and TRBJ1-2): EAGVAQSPRYKIIEKRQSVAFWCNPISGHATLYWYQQILGQGPKLLIQFQNNGVVDDSQLPKDRFSAERLKGVDSTLKIQPAKLEDSAVYLCASSPYAGGLSLYGYTFGSGTRLTVV.